The rows below give T cell receptor beta chains drawn from one sample of a study of cytomegalovirus exposure and HLA in healthy donors. The data were produced by immunoSEQ multiplex PCR, yet TCRdb's version contains in-frame clones alone and is incomplete. The table shows some 130,000 clones, with 94% occurring only once. Sequenced input: PBMCs. These receptors were obtained from a man aged 18-30 years in good health and CMV-seropositive. The CDR3 runs from the conserved cysteine through the conserved F or W. D genes are given only for firm matches.

cdr3_nt | cdr3_aa | d_call | j_call | v_call
TGTGCCAGCAGCCCGCAGGGGGTCGGGAATCAGCCCCAGCATTTT | CASSPQGVGNQPQHF | TRBD1 | TRBJ1-5 | TRBV27
TGTGCCAGCAGTACCTTGGCCGGGGATACGCAGTATTTT | CASSTLAGDTQYF | NA | TRBJ2-3 | TRBV6-5
TGTGCCAGCAGTGGGGTCGCGGGGCCTAGGTCCCTCGGGGAGACCCAGTACTTC | CASSGVAGPRSLGETQYF | NA | TRBJ2-5 | TRBV27
TGCAGTGCTACCCCCGGGGGGAAACTGTTTTTT | CSATPGGKLFF | NA | TRBJ1-4 | TRBV20-1
TGTGCCAGCAGCTTAGTACAGGGTAACAATGAGCAGTTCTTC | CASSLVQGNNEQFF | NA | TRBJ2-1 | TRBV7-9
TGTGCCTGGAGTGCGGGACAGGGAGCCAACGTCCTGACTTTC | CAWSAGQGANVLTF | TRBD1 | TRBJ2-6 | TRBV30
TGTGCCAGCAGTTTATTGGGACACCTCAGCTCCTACGAGCAGTACTTC | CASSLLGHLSSYEQYF | NA | TRBJ2-7 | TRBV27
TGCAGCGTTAAAGGAGGCAACTCCTACGAGCAGTACTTC | CSVKGGNSYEQYF | NA | TRBJ2-7 | TRBV29-1
TGTGCCAGCAGCGTAGACTGGACCCATGGGAGGGAGCAGTTCTTC | CASSVDWTHGREQFF | NA | TRBJ2-1 | TRBV9
TGTGCCAGCTCACCACCGGGGAGTTTTCCTGGAAACACCATATATTTT | CASSPPGSFPGNTIYF | NA | TRBJ1-3 | TRBV18
TGTGCCACCAGCAGAGATTTAGGGGGCCACAATCCCCAGCATTTT | CATSRDLGGHNPQHF | TRBD1 | TRBJ1-5 | TRBV15
TGTGCCACTCTTCCGGGGGGGTATAGCAATCAGCCCCAGCATTTT | CATLPGGYSNQPQHF | NA | TRBJ1-5 | TRBV19
TGTGCCAGCAGTTCCGGGACTTTGGGCATTCAGTACTTC | CASSSGTLGIQYF | NA | TRBJ2-4 | TRBV28
TGTGCCAGCAGCGGGGACAGGGAAGGCGAGCAGTACTTC | CASSGDREGEQYF | TRBD1 | TRBJ2-7 | TRBV11-3
TGTGCCAGCAGCTTAAGTCAGGCAGGGGTCTATGGCTACACCTTC | CASSLSQAGVYGYTF | NA | TRBJ1-2 | TRBV7-9
TGTGCCAGCAGTGAAGCGCTTCAGTCACCCAGCGGCCCAACCTACGAGCAGTACTTC | CASSEALQSPSGPTYEQYF | NA | TRBJ2-7 | TRBV6-1
TGCGCCAGCAGCACTGGGGCGATTGAGCAGTTCTTC | CASSTGAIEQFF | NA | TRBJ2-1 | TRBV5-1
TGTGCCATCAGGGGGACAGGGGGCGAAGGCTACGAGCAGTACTTC | CAIRGTGGEGYEQYF | TRBD1 | TRBJ2-7 | TRBV10-3
TGCGCCAGCAGCGGACTAGCGGGTTTAATGGAGCAGTTCTTC | CASSGLAGLMEQFF | TRBD2 | TRBJ2-1 | TRBV4-1
TGTGCCAGCTCTCTCGGACAGGGGAACACCGGGGAGCTGTTTTTT | CASSLGQGNTGELFF | TRBD1 | TRBJ2-2 | TRBV18
TGTGCCAGCAGCTTAGACTCCCGGGGGACCCAGTACTTC | CASSLDSRGTQYF | NA | TRBJ2-5 | TRBV11-3
TGCGCCAGCAGCTTGGCAGGGGACGAGCAGTACTTC | CASSLAGDEQYF | NA | TRBJ2-7 | TRBV5-1
TGCGCCAGCAGCTTGGGCCCGAGACAGGGACAAGAGACCCAGTACTTC | CASSLGPRQGQETQYF | TRBD1 | TRBJ2-5 | TRBV5-1